This entry concerns a single TCR beta chain. Some clones are missing from TCRdb's copy, which holds only in-frame ones; the method was immunoSEQ multiplex PCR. Among around 63,000 clones listed, 85% to 90% were seen once. There are 12 residues in the CDR3. The V gene lost 4 bases and the J gene lost 10 bases, with 12 bases spanning the gap. Per the germline V gene, CDR1 is SGDLS and CDR2 is YYNGEE. The sample belongs to a study of OX40 agonist ivuxolimab in advanced cancers. The sample was CD4+ or CD8+ T cells sorted from blood, taken in a trial of the OX40 agonist ivuxolimab. The chain employs TRBV9 and TRBJ2-1; TRBD2 is a possible D gene (7 bases). The sequence was obtained from an adult with an advanced solid tumor such as melanoma, head and neck, liver or kidney cancer. For the CDR3, the DNA is TGTGCCAGCAGCCCGAGGGGGGGGGAGCAGTTCTTC. It yields the protein CASSPRGGEQFF.